These T cell receptor beta chains were read from a single sample in a study of early T cells in non-severe SARS-CoV-2 infection. TCRdb reprocessed the 5' RACE reads via MiXCR and lists one record per CDR3 protein. The sample records around 58,000 distinct CDR3 sequences, more than 12% being singletons. The input for sequencing was whole blood, taken at baseline. The receptors originated from an adult who was a healthcare worker with PCR-confirmed SARS-CoV-2 infection or an uninfected control (not recorded which). Both conserved end residues are part of each CDR3. A D gene is named only where the DNA matches it firmly. Part of the rows lack a size; the others show once, few, many or a class for expanded clones.

v_call	d_call	j_call	clone_size	cdr3_nt	cdr3_aa
TRBV12-3/TRBV12-4	-	TRBJ2-2	many	TGTGCCAGCAGTTTAGGGAAAGTTACCGGGGAGCTGTTTTTT	CASSLGKVTGELFF
TRBV7-2	-	TRBJ1-6	many	TGTGCCAGCAGCTTATATAATTCACCCCTCCACTTT	CASSLYNSPLHF
TRBV28	-	TRBJ2-2	few	TGTGCCAGCAGTTTCTCTTGGACGGTTCCAACCGGGGAGCTGTTTTTT	CASSFSWTVPTGELFF
TRBV12-3/TRBV12-4	-	TRBJ2-1	-	TGTGCCAGCAGTTTACGGGTAAGATCCTACAATGAGCAGTTCTTC	CASSLRVRSYNEQFF
TRBV29-1	TRBD1	TRBJ1-4	-	TGCAGCGCCGGGACAGGCCAAACTAATGAAAAACTGTTTTTT	CSAGTGQTNEKLFF
TRBV4-2	-	TRBJ1-1	-	TGTGCCAGCAGCCAAGGGGGCGCCCCTGAAGCTTTCTTT	CASSQGGAPEAFF
TRBV12-3/TRBV12-4	-	TRBJ1-1	-	TGTGCCAGCAGTTTTGGGGCAGGCCGAACTGAAGCTTTCTTT	CASSFGAGRTEAFF
TRBV3-1	TRBD1	TRBJ1-6	-	TGTGCCAGCAGCCAAGAGGCAGGGGGGAATTCACCCCTCCACTTT	CASSQEAGGNSPLHF
TRBV10-3	-	TRBJ2-7	few	TGTGCCATCAGTGATCGGACACACTACGAGCAGTACTTC	CAISDRTHYEQYF
TRBV7-3	TRBD1	TRBJ2-7	few	TGTGCCAGCAGCTTAGGTGTGACAGGGGGCTCCGAGCAGTACTTC	CASSLGVTGGSEQYF